These 13 T cell receptor beta chains share one sample of origin, sequenced in a study of naive and memory T cell subsets. Study-wide findings and caveats: A few larger clonotypes appeared in naive repertoires, especially CD8, possibly memory cells re-expressing CD45RA.

These receptors have no identified antigens. An equimolar mix of two oligonucleotides served as the beta constant-region primer for TRBC1 and TRBC2. The ligated cDNA underwent four PCR rounds using SP2 and nested alpha and beta constant-region primers. MiXCR was run by TCRdb on the UMI-ligation and nested PCR reads, yielding one entry per CDR3 protein. The data contain approximately 140,000 distinct CDR3 sequences, approximately 18% of them singletons. Specimen: naive CD8+ T cells from blood. Receptor source: a human donor in good health.

Only a few counts were recorded for this clonotype. The chain links TRBV6-5 to TRBJ2-3, with unresolved D. V was cut by 0 bases and J by 5 bases, with 9 bases left in between. Germline values: CDR1 MNHEY, CDR2 SVGAGI. CDR3 length: 14 amino acids. CDR3 amino acids: CASSYSQSGDTQYF. As DNA, the CDR3 is TGTGCCAGCAGTTACTCCCAGTCGGGAGATACGCAGTATTTT.

The rearrangement uses TRBV2 and TRBJ2-5; TRBD1 is a possible D gene (6 bases). Germline CDR1 and CDR2: SNHLY and FYNNEI. The CDR3 covers 11 residues. Trimming cost V 6 bases and J 12 bases, with 14 bases left between them. This CDR3 is CASRGEGEKYF. As DNA, the CDR3 is TGTGCCAGCAGGGGCGAGGGGGAAAAGTACTTC.

The CDR3 DNA reads TGTGCCACCGGCGAGGGACAGTTGAACACTGAAGCTTTCTTT. It encodes CATGEGQLNTEAFF. The rearrangement joins TRBV15 to TRBJ1-1; 7 nucleotides match TRBD1. The trim removed 8 bases at V and 0 bases at J, leaving 6 bases unmatched. Germline CDR1 and CDR2: LNHNV and YYDKDF (reference sequence). The CDR3 has 14 amino acids.

The chain employs TRBV25-1 and TRBJ1-1; D is uncertain. CDR3 size: 13 residues. Germline V gene sequence: CDR1 MGHDK, CDR2 SYGVNS. V lost 0 bases and J lost 7, with 9 bases in between. DNA for the CDR3: TGTGCCAGCAGTGAATATAAGGGAGGTGAAGCTTTCTTT. It encodes CASSEYKGGEAFF.

The J gene is TRBJ1-1, the V gene TRBV29-1; 7 bases agree with TRBD1. The length of the CDR3 is 15 residues. Losses at the gene ends were 0 bases for V and 1 base for J; bases not matched to a gene: 5. Germline CDR1 is SQVTM and CDR2 is ANQGSEA. CDR3 sequence reads: CSVEETGTANTEAFF. For the CDR3, the DNA is TGCAGCGTTGAAGAAACCGGGACAGCGAACACTGAAGCTTTCTTT.

V and J are TRBV29-1 and TRBJ2-7, with 8 bases fitting TRBD1. The CDR3 extends over 12 amino acids. J was trimmed by 3 bases and V by 4 bases; bases with no gene match: 2. Germline V lookup: CDR1 SQVTM, CDR2 ANQGSEA. In DNA, the CDR3 is TGCAGCGTTGTGACAGGGGACTACGAGCAGTACTTC. Translation gives CSVVTGDYEQYF.

This chain connects TRBV3-1 to TRBJ2-3; D is tentatively TRBD1 or TRBD2 (5 bases each). Germline values: CDR1 LGHDT, CDR2 YNNKEL (reference sequence). The CDR3 is 16 residues long. Trimming pared 4 bases from V and 2 bases from J, leaving 16 bases between. The CDR3: CASSPTEGPFTDTQYF. In DNA, the CDR3 is TGTGCCAGCAGCCCCACTGAGGGGCCATTCACAGATACGCAGTATTTT.

V is TRBV7-9 and J is TRBJ2-5; D may be TRBD1 (6 bases). The CDR3 extends over 15 amino acids. V was trimmed by 0 bases and J by 5 bases, leaving 13 bases between them. Germline V gene lookup returns CDR1 SEHNR and CDR2 FQNEAQ (reference sequence). The CDR3 spells CASSLAPGTLETQYF. CDR3 DNA: TGTGCCAGCAGCTTAGCGCCCGGGACATTGGAGACCCAGTACTTC.

The CDR3 DNA reads as TGTGCCAGCGGGGTCGGGACAGCTTCCTACAATGAGCAGTTCTTC. It yields the protein CASGVGTASYNEQFF. This chain connects TRBV25-1 to TRBJ2-1, with 7 nucleotides matching TRBD1. CDR3 length equals 15 residues. Trimming took 8 bases from V and 1 from J; bases not matched to a gene: 8. The germline V gene has CDR1 MGHDK and CDR2 SYGVNS.

This clonotype was seen only a few times. The CDR3 sequence is CASSLIIRSPLHF. CDR3 DNA: TGTGCCAGCAGTTTAATTATCCGGTCACCCCTCCACTTT. The V and J genes are TRBV28 and TRBJ1-6; D unresolved. V was trimmed by 2 bases and J by 10 bases, leaving 9 bases between them. The CDR3 covers 13 residues. The germline V gene encodes CDR1 MDHEN and CDR2 SYDVKM.

This clonotype was seen more than once but under ten times. This rearrangement joins TRBV4-1 to TRBJ2-7; perhaps TRBD1 as D (6 bases). Germline CDR1 MGHRA, CDR2 YSYEKL. CDR3 length equals 15 residues. Trimming removed 0 bases at V and 3 bases at J, with 12 bases between. In DNA, the CDR3 is TGCGCCAGCAGCCAAGAGACGGGACACCACTACGAGCAGTACTTC. It is translated as CASSQETGHHYEQYF.

This chain joins TRBV5-1 and TRBJ2-1, with 12 bases identical to TRBD1. The V and J ends lost 3 bases and 9 bases, in that order; junction bases with no gene match: 7. The CDR3 has 15 amino acids. CDR1 and CDR2 from the germline V gene are SGHRS and YFSETQ. CDR3 in amino acids: CASSSSGTGGLEQFF. The CDR3 DNA sequence: TGCGCCAGCAGCTCGTCTGGGACAGGGGGCCTTGAGCAGTTCTTC.

This clonotype was seen more than once but under ten times. The chain combines TRBV4-1 with TRBJ2-4, with 11 bases that match TRBD2. V shed 1 base, J shed 7 bases, and the junction held 6 bases outside the gene matches. The CDR3 contains 16 residues. Germline CDR1 and CDR2: MGHRA and YSYEKL. Written as DNA, the CDR3 is TGCGCCAGCAGCCAAGTTAGCGGGAGGGCCGTGAACATTCAGTACTTC. Protein product: CASSQVSGRAVNIQYF.